The TCR beta chain described here comes from a study of Graves' ophthalmopathy and Graves' hyperthyroidism. Study-level findings and limits: The model forecast ophthalmopathy progression, reaching around 66% sensitivity and about 72% specificity. With over 85% sensitivity and around 80% specificity, a 13-signature model separated ophthalmopathy from stable hyperthyroidism.

In its sample, this clonotype was seen many times. Its antigen remains unidentified. Germline V lookup: CDR1 ENHRY, CDR2 SYGVKD. This CDR3 comprises 14 residues. V lost 6 bases and J lost 3; bases outside the gene matches: 2. Transcripts of RNA were the source for amplifying TCR beta CDR3 regions. After a first-round RT-PCR with HTBI primers, a second-round multiplex PCR was run. TCRdb independently ran MiXCR on the multiplex PCR reads; one entry per CDR3 protein. This table holds just over 400,000 distinct CDR3 sequences, 20% to 25% found once. Stable hyperthyroidism denotes an absence of ophthalmopathy throughout 18 months of follow-up. The study excluded patients with other autoimmune diseases, uncontrolled infections, pregnancy or lactation.

Sequencing was done on a sample of peripheral blood. The sequence derives from a woman aged 18-29 years with stable Graves' hyperthyroidism. The rearrangement links TRBV10-3 to TRBJ2-2; 9 nucleotides agree with TRBD1. The CDR3 nucleotides read TGTGCCATCAGCGGGACAGGGCACACCGGGGAGCTGTTTTTT. Residues: CAISGTGHTGELFF.